This T cell receptor (beta chain) was recorded in a study of cytomegalovirus exposure and HLA in healthy donors. A word on this clone: Its matching antigen is unknown.

The V gene end was trimmed by 8 bases and the J gene end by 4 bases; junction bases not matched to a gene: 8. Germline V gene lookup returns CDR1 SNHLY and CDR2 FYNNEI. The CDR3 runs 15 residues. Points from the study as a whole: HLA allele associations emerged for about 18,000 TCR beta sequences in a later analysis, at 0.05 false discovery rate. Further analysis was carried out later, and it showed several of the most significant clusters appearing linked to common viral pathogens. Later on, an analysis showed TCR association rates differing by HLA locus, with DRB1 the most and HLA-C the fewest. The authors later found HLA-associated TCR beta chains more clonally expanded than equally common others.

60 Vbeta and 13 Jbeta primers were used in PCR. Measured with immunoSEQ multiplex PCR; TCRdb has only the in-frame clones, and not every one. Of 100,000 to 150,000 clones listed, about 74% were seen once; the top ten hold 4% to 4.5%. This rearrangement joins TRBV2 to TRBJ1-2, with TRBD1 identical over 12 bases. The clonotype comes from a woman aged 50 to 60 in good health and CMV-seropositive. Source material: PBMCs. The CDR3 nucleotides are TGTGCCAGCCCAGAAGGGACAGGGGGCGGCTATGGCTACACCTTC. It specifies CASPEGTGGGYGYTF. The full variable domain, in which reference TRBV2 and TRBJ1-2 provide the parts outside the CDR3, is EPEVTQTPSHQVTQMGQEVILRCVPISNHLYFYWYRQILGQKVEFLVSFYNNEISEKSEIFDDQFSVERPDGSNFTLKIRSTKLEDSAMYFCASPEGTGGGYGYTFGSGTRLTVV.